The text below deals with one T cell receptor beta chain. The CDR3 sequence is 15 residues long. V was pared by 0 bases and J by 3 bases, with 5 bases of the junction left unmatched. Germline CDR1 SGHRS, CDR2 YFSETQ. The data are from a study of control samples from healthy donors and cancer patients. This table comes from immunoSEQ multiplex PCR, and its TCRdb copy is limited to in-frame clones, with some not included. Of around 200,000 clones in the sample, about nine tenths were seen once. The genes are TRBV5-1 and TRBJ2-7, with TRBD2 identical over 8 bases. The sequencing input was blood. The sequence was collected from a woman aged 25 to 39 in good health. The CDR3 DNA reads TGCGCCAGCAGCTTGGCAGCGGGGGTGTTCTACGAGCAGTACTTC. It translates to CASSLAAGVFYEQYF.